The 10 T cell receptor beta chains in this list originate from one sample, sequenced in a study of PD-1 blockade in classical Hodgkin lymphoma. The time point denotes: cycle 4 day 1 (C4D1), after 6 weeks of nivolumab. Patients all relapsed after autologous stem cell transplantation, and there was variation in brentuximab vedotin exposure. Clones were read by immunoSEQ multiplex PCR, and TCRdb kept only the in-frame ones, dropping some. The data show around 23,000 clones, 80% to 90% seen once. The sequencing here drew on peripheral blood mononuclear cells (PBMCs), taken before the fourth cycle of nivolumab. The receptors originated from a human donor with classical Hodgkin lymphoma.

V and J are TRBV2 and TRBJ1-1; D gene ambiguous. Trimming left V 4 bases short and J 2 bases short, with 8 bases between. Germline lookup yields CDR1 SNHLY and CDR2 FYNNEI. The length of the CDR3 is 13 residues. The CDR3 nucleotides read TGTGCCAGCAGTGGTGCACTCAACACTGAAGCTTTCTTT. Protein: CASSGALNTEAFF.

The V gene is TRBV11-2, the J gene TRBJ2-2; 12 bases are shared with TRBD2. This CDR3 region has 18 residues. The germline CDR1 and CDR2 sequences are SGHAT and FQNNGV. V lost 4 bases and J lost 7; bases outside the gene matches: 13. DNA of the CDR3: TGTGCCAGCAGCTCCCCCCTGAGACTAGCGGGAGACATCGGGGAGCTGTTTTTT. This translates into CASSSPLRLAGDIGELFF.

This clone was counted only a few times. This rearrangement joins TRBV29-1 to TRBJ2-7; 10 bases line up with TRBD2. J lost 5 bases, V lost 5 bases, and 9 bases had no gene match. This CDR3 is 14 amino acids long. CDR1 is SQVTM and CDR2 is ANQGSEA in the germline V gene. The CDR3 nucleotides read TGCAGCGTTATCCTAGCGGGAGTTGGTAACGAGCAGTACTTC. Its translation is CSVILAGVGNEQYF.

This chain joins TRBV28 and TRBJ2-3, with TRBD2 as a possible D gene (6 bases). V lost 2 bases and J lost 2, with 11 bases in between. This CDR3 comprises 15 residues. Germline V gene data show CDR1 as MDHEN and CDR2 as SYDVKM. CDR3 sequence: CASSLIREDTDTQYF. DNA of the CDR3: TGTGCCAGCAGTTTAATCAGGGAGGACACAGATACGCAGTATTTT.

The chain uses TRBV6-5 and TRBJ2-1; D gene uncertain. The germline V and J ends were trimmed by 11 bases and 0 bases, with 14 bases remaining between them. The CDR3 is made up of 14 amino acids. Germline V gene lookup returns CDR1 MNHEY and CDR2 SVGAGI. CDR3 nucleotides: TGTGCCTCGAATCCCGGAAACTCCTACAATGAGCAGTTCTTC. Translation gives CASNPGNSYNEQFF.

CDR3 bases: TGTGCCAGCAGCTCCTCAACAGGGGTTGTAGGCTATGGCTACACCTTC. Its translation: CASSSSTGVVGYGYTF. The genes are TRBV11-2 and TRBJ1-2, with 7 bases aligning to TRBD1. After removal of 4 bases from V and 4 bases from J, the junction contained 12 bases not matched to a gene. Per the germline V gene, CDR1 is SGHAT and CDR2 is FQNNGV. The CDR3 length is 16 residues.

The gene calls are TRBV27 and TRBJ1-6, with 8 bases identical to TRBD1. The ends lost 6 bases at V and 4 bases at J; junction bases unmatched: 14. Germline assignment: CDR1 MNHEY and CDR2 SMNVEV (reference sequence). The CDR3 spans 18 residues. The CDR3 bases are TGTGCCAGCAGCCTTGGGGGCTACAGGGGGGAATATAATTCACCCCTCCACTTT. This sequence encodes CASSLGGYRGEYNSPLHF.

V usage is TRBV5-5 and J usage is TRBJ2-2; D call uncertain. This CDR3 has 13 amino acids. Trimming removed 1 base at V and 5 bases at J, with 6 bases between. Germline CDR1 is SGHKS and CDR2 is YYEKEE (reference sequence). CDR3 amino acids: CASSLTVTGELFF. CDR3 nucleotides: TGTGCCAGCAGCTTGACAGTAACCGGGGAGCTGTTTTTT.

The chain combines TRBV28 with TRBJ2-4; D call uncertain. The V and J ends lost 4 bases and 11 bases respectively, with 9 bases between them. In germline, CDR1 is MDHEN, CDR2 SYDVKM. The CDR3 runs to 11 residues. CDR3 loop: CASSSMKFQYF. As DNA, the CDR3 is TGTGCCAGCAGTTCCATGAAATTTCAGTACTTC.

This rearrangement joins TRBV6-5 to TRBJ1-4; D not certain. With 6 bases removed from V and 4 bases from J, the gap between germline ends came to 6 bases. From germline, CDR1 is MNHEY and CDR2 SVGAGI. CDR3 length equals 12 residues. As DNA, the CDR3 is TGTGCCAGCAGGGGCCTTAATGAAAAACTGTTTTTT. It specifies CASRGLNEKLFF.